Listed here are 4 T cell receptor beta chains from one sample, sequenced in a study of control samples from healthy donors and cancer patients. The method was immunoSEQ multiplex PCR; TCRdb's version includes in-frame clones alone and lacks a portion of them. The table records fewer than 250,000 clones, around 90% of them present only once. The sample was blood. These receptors were collected from a man under 40 in good health.

This clone was observed once. V gene TRBV2 combines with J gene TRBJ2-7; TRBD1 matches at 9 bases. Germline CDR1 and CDR2: SNHLY and FYNNEI. The CDR3 spans 14 residues. Trimming at V came to 4 bases and at J to 7 bases, leaving 8 bases not matched to a gene. The CDR3 loop is CASSVQGARKEQYF. CDR3 DNA sequence: TGTGCCAGCAGTGTACAGGGGGCAAGGAAGGAGCAGTACTTC.

This clone came up once. The gene calls are TRBV28 and TRBJ2-7; D possibly matches TRBD1 or TRBD2 (6 bases each). The length of the CDR3 is 12 residues. Trimming removed 6 bases from V and 10 bases from J, with 16 bases in between. Germline V gives CDR1 MDHEN, CDR2 SYDVKM. This CDR3 is CASRTGLQGQYF. CDR3 bases: TGTGCCAGCAGGACCGGACTACAGGGCCAGTACTTC.

CDR3 sequence reads: CASRPGGLYGYTF. CDR3 nucleotides: TGTGCCAGCAGGCCAGGGGGGCTCTATGGCTACACCTTC. The V and J genes are TRBV2 and TRBJ1-2; 7 bases map to TRBD1. The CDR3 has 13 amino acids. Germline CDR1 and CDR2: SNHLY and FYNNEI. J was trimmed by 4 bases and V by 6 bases; bases with no gene match: 5.

The CDR3 DNA reads as TGCGCCAGCAGCCAAGAGGGACTGATTTACAATGAGCAGTTCTTC. Its translation is CASSQEGLIYNEQFF. V is TRBV4-1 and J is TRBJ2-1; tentative D call: TRBD2 (6 bases). This CDR3 has 15 residues. V shed 0 bases and J shed 4 bases, with 10 bases lying between them. Germline-derived CDR1 and CDR2 are MGHRA and YSYEKL.